This T cell receptor (beta chain) was found in a study of cytomegalovirus exposure and HLA in healthy donors. Whole-study results and caveats: Researchers catalogued about 160 TCR beta chains as cytomegalovirus-associated. Whilst most TCR sequences proved rare, a subset of public TCRs occurred across many donors.

Assay used: immunoSEQ multiplex PCR; TCRdb lists only in-frame clones, some missing. The profile covers 170,000 or so clones, with roughly 85% appearing a single time and more than 15% taken by the ten largest. This clone showed up many times. Its cognate antigen is unknown. The CDR3 contains 16 residues. Sample: PBMCs. The chain has TRBV21-1 and TRBJ1-1. TRBV21-1 is classified as a pseudogene. The receptor was derived from a man aged 18 to 30 in good health and CMV-seropositive. CDR3 loop: CASSTRSRGMNTEAFF. The CDR3 nucleotides read TGTGCCAGCAGCACGAGGTCACGTGGCATGAACACTGAAGCTTTCTTT.